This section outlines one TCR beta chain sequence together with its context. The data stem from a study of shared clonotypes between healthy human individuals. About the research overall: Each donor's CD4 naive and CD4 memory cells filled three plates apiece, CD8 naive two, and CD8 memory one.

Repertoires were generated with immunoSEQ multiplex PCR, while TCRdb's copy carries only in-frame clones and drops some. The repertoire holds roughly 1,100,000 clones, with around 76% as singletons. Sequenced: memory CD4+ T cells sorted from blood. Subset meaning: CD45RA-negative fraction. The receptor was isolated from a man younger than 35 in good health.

For the CDR3, the DNA is TGCGCCAGCAGTTCCGGGACTAGCGTGGGTGAGCAGTTCTTC. Protein product: CASSSGTSVGEQFF. This chain joins TRBV10-1 and TRBJ2-1; 10 positions agree with TRBD2. Germline CDR1 and CDR2: WNHNN and SYGVQD (reference sequence). After removal of 5 bases from V and 9 bases from J, the junction contained 7 bases not matched to a gene. The CDR3 covers 14 residues.